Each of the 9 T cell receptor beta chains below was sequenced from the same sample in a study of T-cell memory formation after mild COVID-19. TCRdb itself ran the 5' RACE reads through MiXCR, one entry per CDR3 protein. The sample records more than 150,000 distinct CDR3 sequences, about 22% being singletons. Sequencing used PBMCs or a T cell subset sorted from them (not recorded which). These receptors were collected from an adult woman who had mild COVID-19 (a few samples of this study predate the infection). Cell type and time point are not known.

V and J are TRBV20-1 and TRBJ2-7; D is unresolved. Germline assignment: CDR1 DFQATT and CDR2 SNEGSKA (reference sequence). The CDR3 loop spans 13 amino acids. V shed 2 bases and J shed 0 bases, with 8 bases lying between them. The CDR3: CSARSTSSYEQYF. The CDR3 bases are TGCAGTGCTAGATCGACCAGCTCCTACGAGCAGTACTTC.

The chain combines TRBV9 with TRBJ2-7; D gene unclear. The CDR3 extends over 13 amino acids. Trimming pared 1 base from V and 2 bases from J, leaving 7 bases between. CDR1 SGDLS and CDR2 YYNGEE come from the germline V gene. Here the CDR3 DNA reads TGTGCCAGCAGCGTAAATCCGACCTACGAGCAGTACTTC. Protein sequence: CASSVNPTYEQYF.

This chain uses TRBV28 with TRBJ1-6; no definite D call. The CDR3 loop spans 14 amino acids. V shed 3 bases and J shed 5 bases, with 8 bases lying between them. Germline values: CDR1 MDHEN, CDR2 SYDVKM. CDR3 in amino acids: CASSLGANNSPLHF. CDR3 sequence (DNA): TGTGCCAGCAGTTTGGGAGCCAATAATTCACCCCTCCACTTT.

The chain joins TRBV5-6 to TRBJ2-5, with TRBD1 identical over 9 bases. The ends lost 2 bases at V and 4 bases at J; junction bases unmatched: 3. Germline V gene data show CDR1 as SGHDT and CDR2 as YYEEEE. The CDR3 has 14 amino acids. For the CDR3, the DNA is TGTGCCAGCAGCTTAGGGACAGGGTCAGAGACCCAGTACTTC. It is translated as CASSLGTGSETQYF.

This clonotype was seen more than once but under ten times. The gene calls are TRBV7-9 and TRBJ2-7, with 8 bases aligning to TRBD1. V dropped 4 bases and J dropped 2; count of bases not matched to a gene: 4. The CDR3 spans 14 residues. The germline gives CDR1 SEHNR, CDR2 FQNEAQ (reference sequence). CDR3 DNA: TGTGCCAGCAGCTATGGACAGGGCCCCTACGAGCAGTACTTC. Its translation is CASSYGQGPYEQYF. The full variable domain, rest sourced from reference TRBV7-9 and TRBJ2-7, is DTGVSQNPRHKITKRGQNVTFRCDPISEHNRLYWYRQTLGQGPEFLTYFQNEAQLEKSRLLSDRFSAERPKGSFSTLEIQRTEQGDSAMYLCASSYGQGPYEQYFGPGTRLTVT.

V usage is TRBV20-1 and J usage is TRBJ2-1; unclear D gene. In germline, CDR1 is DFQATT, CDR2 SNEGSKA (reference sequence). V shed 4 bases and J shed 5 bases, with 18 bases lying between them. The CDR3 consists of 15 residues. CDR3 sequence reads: CSATLSTVLDNEQFF. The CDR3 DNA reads TGCAGTGCTACCCTGAGCACGGTTCTGGACAATGAGCAGTTCTTC.

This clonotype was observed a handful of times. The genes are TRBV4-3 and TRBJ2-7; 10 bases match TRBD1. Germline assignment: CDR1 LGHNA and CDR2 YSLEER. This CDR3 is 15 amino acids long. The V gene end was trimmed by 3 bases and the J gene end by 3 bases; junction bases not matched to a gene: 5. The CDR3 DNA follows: TGCGCCAGCAGCCAGGCTTGGACAGGGGGCTACGAGCAGTACTTC. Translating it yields CASSQAWTGGYEQYF.

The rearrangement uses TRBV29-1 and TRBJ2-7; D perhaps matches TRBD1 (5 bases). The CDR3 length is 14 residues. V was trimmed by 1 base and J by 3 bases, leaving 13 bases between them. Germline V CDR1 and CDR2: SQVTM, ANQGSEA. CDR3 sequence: CSVEGQGSLYEQYF. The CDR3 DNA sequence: TGCAGCGTTGAAGGTCAGGGAAGTCTCTACGAGCAGTACTTC.

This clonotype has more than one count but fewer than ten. CDR3: CSASRTLGGTDTQYF. CDR3 coding DNA: TGCAGTGCTAGCCGGACCCTCGGGGGCACAGATACGCAGTATTTT. The chain joins TRBV20-1 to TRBJ2-3; D may be TRBD2 (5 bases). The CDR3 runs to 15 residues. The V end was cut by 3 bases, the J end by 1 base, with 14 bases between. Germline lookup yields CDR1 DFQATT and CDR2 SNEGSKA (reference sequence).